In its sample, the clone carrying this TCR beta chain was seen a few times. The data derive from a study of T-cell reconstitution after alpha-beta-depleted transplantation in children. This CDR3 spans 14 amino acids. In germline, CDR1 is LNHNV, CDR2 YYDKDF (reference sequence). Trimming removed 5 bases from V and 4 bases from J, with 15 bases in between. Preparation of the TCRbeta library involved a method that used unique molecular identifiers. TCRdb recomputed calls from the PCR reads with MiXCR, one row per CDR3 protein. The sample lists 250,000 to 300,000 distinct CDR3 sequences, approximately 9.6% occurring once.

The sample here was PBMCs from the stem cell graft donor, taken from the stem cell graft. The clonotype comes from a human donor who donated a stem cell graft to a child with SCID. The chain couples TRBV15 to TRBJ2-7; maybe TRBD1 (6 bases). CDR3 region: CATSRSTGTYEQYF. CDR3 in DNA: TGTGCCACCAGCCGCAGCACGGGGACATACGAGCAGTACTTC.